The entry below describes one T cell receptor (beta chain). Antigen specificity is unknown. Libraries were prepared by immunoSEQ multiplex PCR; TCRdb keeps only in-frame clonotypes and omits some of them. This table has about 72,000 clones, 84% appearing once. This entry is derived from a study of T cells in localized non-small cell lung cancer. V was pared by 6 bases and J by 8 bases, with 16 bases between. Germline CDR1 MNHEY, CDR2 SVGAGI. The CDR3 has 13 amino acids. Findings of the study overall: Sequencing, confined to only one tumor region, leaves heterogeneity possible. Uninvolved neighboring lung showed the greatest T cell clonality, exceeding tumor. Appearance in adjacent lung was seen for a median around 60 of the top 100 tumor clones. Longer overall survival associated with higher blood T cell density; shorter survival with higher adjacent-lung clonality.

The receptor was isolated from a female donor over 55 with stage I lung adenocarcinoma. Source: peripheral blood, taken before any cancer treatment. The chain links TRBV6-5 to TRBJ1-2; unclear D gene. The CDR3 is CASRPRVFLGYTF. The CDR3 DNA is TGTGCCAGCAGGCCTAGGGTGTTTCTGGGCTACACCTTC.